This is a list of T cell receptor beta chains from one sample in a study of T cells expressing NK-cell markers. TCRdb re-called the 5' RACE reads and gives one entry per CDR3 protein, without DNA. The sample table sets out 150,000 to 180,000 distinct CDR3 sequences. Sequencing was carried out using blood T cells: a sorted CD56 or NKG2C T cell subset, CD4+ or CD8+ T cells, or bulk PBMC T cells (not recorded which). These receptors all stem from a woman between 50 and 59 years old in good health. The CDR3 runs from the conserved cysteine through the conserved F or W. Each record gives: CDR3 protein, J gene, V gene.

CDR3aa: CASTDRGDYNSPLHF; j_gene: TRBJ1-6; v_gene: TRBV12-3/TRBV12-4
CDR3aa: CATSSQGVLNTEAFF; j_gene: TRBJ1-1; v_gene: TRBV15
CDR3aa: CASSPTTTTYEQYF; j_gene: TRBJ2-7; v_gene: TRBV7-9
CDR3aa: CASSFDSFYEQFF; j_gene: TRBJ2-1; v_gene: TRBV12-3/TRBV12-4
CDR3aa: CASKEGGSYEQYF; j_gene: TRBJ2-7; v_gene: TRBV6-1
CDR3aa: CASSSTGQDYEQYF; j_gene: TRBJ2-7; v_gene: TRBV7-9
CDR3aa: CATSDTTSYSYSGELFF; j_gene: TRBJ2-2; v_gene: TRBV24-1
CDR3aa: CASSLEDRGGETQYF; j_gene: TRBJ2-5; v_gene: TRBV5-1
CDR3aa: CASSSRTPSEQYF; j_gene: TRBJ2-7; v_gene: TRBV6-5
CDR3aa: CASSWAPGQGRLDEQFF; j_gene: TRBJ2-1; v_gene: TRBV6-5
CDR3aa: CASSPTKLWNEQFF; j_gene: TRBJ2-1; v_gene: TRBV5-1
CDR3aa: CAGTGRTGELFF; j_gene: TRBJ2-2; v_gene: TRBV2
CDR3aa: CASSPQGKVETQYF; j_gene: TRBJ2-5; v_gene: TRBV12-3/TRBV12-4
CDR3aa: CAWSVGTVAKNIQYF; j_gene: TRBJ2-4; v_gene: TRBV30
CDR3aa: CASSRGGSPHEQYF; j_gene: TRBJ2-7; v_gene: TRBV12-3/TRBV12-4
CDR3aa: CASMLGGLAWNEQFF; j_gene: TRBJ2-1; v_gene: TRBV19
CDR3aa: CASSQVDSRSYNEQFF; j_gene: TRBJ2-1; v_gene: TRBV4-2
CDR3aa: CASSYVGSYNEQFF; j_gene: TRBJ2-1; v_gene: TRBV5-1
CDR3aa: CASSSKTSGKDSPPTDTQYF; j_gene: TRBJ2-3; v_gene: TRBV11-3
CDR3aa: CASSVAEMNTEAFF; j_gene: TRBJ1-1; v_gene: TRBV9
CDR3aa: CASNYPGGYEQFF; j_gene: TRBJ2-1; v_gene: TRBV4-1
CDR3aa: CASSFDEYNEQFF; j_gene: TRBJ2-1; v_gene: TRBV7-6
CDR3aa: CASSNHWDRGGTEAFF; j_gene: TRBJ1-1; v_gene: TRBV7-8
CDR3aa: CASFLGAGELFF; j_gene: TRBJ2-2; v_gene: TRBV6-6
CDR3aa: CATSDWTSGRDEQFF; j_gene: TRBJ2-1; v_gene: TRBV24-1
CDR3aa: CATSSGQGYNQPQHF; j_gene: TRBJ1-5; v_gene: TRBV24-1
CDR3aa: CATESSGSITDTQYF; j_gene: TRBJ2-3; v_gene: TRBV24-1
CDR3aa: CASSLVGLVNEQFF; j_gene: TRBJ2-1; v_gene: TRBV13
CDR3aa: CASSLVGGTRKETQYF; j_gene: TRBJ2-5; v_gene: TRBV12-3/TRBV12-4
CDR3aa: CASSPLPRDPYEQYF; j_gene: TRBJ2-7; v_gene: TRBV5-1
CDR3aa: CASSQDTGASEKLFF; j_gene: TRBJ1-4; v_gene: TRBV4-1
CDR3aa: CASSLATMYQETQYF; j_gene: TRBJ2-5; v_gene: TRBV5-1
CDR3aa: CASSQQRGQETQYF; j_gene: TRBJ2-5; v_gene: TRBV3-1
CDR3aa: CASSSTPGGINEQFF; j_gene: TRBJ2-1; v_gene: TRBV6-5
CDR3aa: CASSLGPGLALNEQFF; j_gene: TRBJ2-1; v_gene: TRBV4-2
CDR3aa: CSVESGEFNEQFF; j_gene: TRBJ2-1; v_gene: TRBV29-1
CDR3aa: CAIQRPGTDTQYF; j_gene: TRBJ2-3; v_gene: TRBV12-3/TRBV12-4
CDR3aa: CASSSGTRGGEPQHF; j_gene: TRBJ1-5; v_gene: TRBV11-2
CDR3aa: CASSRQSGEPTDTQYF; j_gene: TRBJ2-3; v_gene: TRBV6-5
CDR3aa: CASSKEARGPQGPQHF; j_gene: TRBJ1-5; v_gene: TRBV21-1
CDR3aa: CSTSTSEGGDTQYF; j_gene: TRBJ2-3; v_gene: TRBV20-1
CDR3aa: CASSLSMGQKYEQYF; j_gene: TRBJ2-7; v_gene: TRBV7-6
CDR3aa: CASSLDIGVAYGYTF; j_gene: TRBJ1-2; v_gene: TRBV5-1
CDR3aa: CASWGSLDGYEQYF; j_gene: TRBJ2-7; v_gene: TRBV2
CDR3aa: CSARDRRREWDGELFF; j_gene: TRBJ2-2; v_gene: TRBV20-1
CDR3aa: CASSETSGTLSSYNEQFF; j_gene: TRBJ2-1; v_gene: TRBV10-2
CDR3aa: CASSFEGWEQGEQFF; j_gene: TRBJ2-1; v_gene: TRBV11-2
CDR3aa: CASRGTSGSHSYNEQFF; j_gene: TRBJ2-1; v_gene: TRBV12-3/TRBV12-4
CDR3aa: CSSPTTGGGGYTF; j_gene: TRBJ1-2; v_gene: TRBV29-1
CDR3aa: CASSYAPVGAEAFF; j_gene: TRBJ1-1; v_gene: TRBV6-5
CDR3aa: CASSSSSVHNEQFF; j_gene: TRBJ2-1; v_gene: TRBV6-5
CDR3aa: CASSSGLAGVSQRDSGANVLTF; j_gene: TRBJ2-6; v_gene: TRBV5-1
CDR3aa: CASSQDSNFEAQYF; j_gene: TRBJ2-7; v_gene: TRBV14
CDR3aa: CASSLTGQGVHEQYF; j_gene: TRBJ2-7; v_gene: TRBV12-3/TRBV12-4
CDR3aa: CASSSSDRFRNTEAFF; j_gene: TRBJ1-1; v_gene: TRBV7-9
CDR3aa: CASSLVVAGGSTDTQYF; j_gene: TRBJ2-3; v_gene: TRBV5-1
CDR3aa: CATGSSDNTDTQYF; j_gene: TRBJ2-3; v_gene: TRBV27